The entry below describes one T cell receptor beta chain. In the source study's methods: Scientists estimated how many nucleated cells there were by amplifying reference gene primers. Method: immunoSEQ multiplex PCR; TCRdb's copy keeps in-frame clones and lacks some. The V and J calls and the clone size are those of that table, but D and trimming were determined from the DNA. The table includes a few hundred thousand clones, 75% to 90% detected once. These data are taken from a study of blood T cell repertoires in COVID-19. On the study more broadly: Acute and convalescent COVID-19 samples came from the United States, Italy and Spain. T cells, B-cell-depleted T cells, or PBMCs supplied cDNA or gDNA.

The CDR3 has 14 residues. V shed 4 bases and J 2 bases; nucleotides not matched to a gene: 6. CDR1 is SGHRS, CDR2 YFSETQ, per germline. Recovery among Cohort 3 donors was established by two negative PCRs, clearance, or symptom resolution. The TCR sequence derives from a man aged 30 to 39 who had recovered from COVID-19. The sequenced sample consisted of PBMCs or T cells enriched from blood (not recorded which). The chain recombines TRBV5-1 with TRBJ2-7; 7 bases are shared with TRBD1. This chain's CDR3 is CASSKTGQPYEQYF. CDR3 nucleotide sequence: TGCGCCAGCAGCAAGACGGGACAGCCCTACGAGCAGTACTTC.